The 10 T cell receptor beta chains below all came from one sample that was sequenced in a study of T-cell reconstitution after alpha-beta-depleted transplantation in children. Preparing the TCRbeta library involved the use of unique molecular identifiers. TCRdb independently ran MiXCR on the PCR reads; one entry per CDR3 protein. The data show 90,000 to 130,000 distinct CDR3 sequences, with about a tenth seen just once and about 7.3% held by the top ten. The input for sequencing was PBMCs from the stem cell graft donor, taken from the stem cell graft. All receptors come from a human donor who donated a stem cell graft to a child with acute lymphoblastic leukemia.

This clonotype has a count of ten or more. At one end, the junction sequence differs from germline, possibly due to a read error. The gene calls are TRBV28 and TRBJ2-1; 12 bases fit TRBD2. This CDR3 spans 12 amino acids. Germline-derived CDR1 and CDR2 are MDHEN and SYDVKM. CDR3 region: CATRPGLAGLFF. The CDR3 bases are TGTGCCACCCGACCGGGACTAGCGGGCCTGTTTTTC.

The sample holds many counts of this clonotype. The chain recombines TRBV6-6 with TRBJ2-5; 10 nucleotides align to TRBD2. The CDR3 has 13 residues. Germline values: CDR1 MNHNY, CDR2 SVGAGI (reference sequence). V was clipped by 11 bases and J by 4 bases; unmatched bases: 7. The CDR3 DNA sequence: TGTGCCTCTAGCGGGAGTGGAAGAGAGACCCAGTACTTC. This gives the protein CASSGSGRETQYF.

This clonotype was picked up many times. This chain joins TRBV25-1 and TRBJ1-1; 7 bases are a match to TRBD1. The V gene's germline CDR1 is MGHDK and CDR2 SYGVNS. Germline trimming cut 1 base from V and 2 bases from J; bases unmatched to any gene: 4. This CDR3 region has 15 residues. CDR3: CASSEWGTANTEAFF. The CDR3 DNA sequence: TGTGCCAGCAGTGAATGGGGGACAGCAAACACTGAAGCTTTCTTT. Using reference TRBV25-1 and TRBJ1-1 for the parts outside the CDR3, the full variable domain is EADIYQTPRYLVIGTGKKITLECSQTMGHDKMYWYQQDPGMELHLIHYSYGVNSTEKGDLSSESTVSRIRTEHFPLTLESARPSHTSQYLCASSEWGTANTEAFFGQGTRLTVV.

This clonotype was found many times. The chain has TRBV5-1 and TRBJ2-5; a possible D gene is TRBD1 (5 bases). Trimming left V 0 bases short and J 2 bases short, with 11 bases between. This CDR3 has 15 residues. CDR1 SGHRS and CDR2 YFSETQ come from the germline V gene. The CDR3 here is CASSLVLGQQETQYF. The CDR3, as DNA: TGCGCCAGCAGCTTGGTCTTGGGGCAGCAAGAGACCCAGTACTTC.

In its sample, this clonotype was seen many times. CDR3 region: CASSLAQGRTEAFF. CDR3 sequence (DNA): TGTGCCAGCAGCTTAGCGCAGGGACGCACTGAAGCTTTCTTT. The genes are TRBV7-9 and TRBJ1-1, with D possibly matching TRBD1 (5 bases). This CDR3 is 14 amino acids long. The V gene's germline CDR1 is SEHNR and CDR2 FQNEAQ (reference sequence). V shed 0 bases and J shed 4 bases, with 9 bases lying between them. The full variable domain, with the rest looked up from reference TRBV7-9 and TRBJ1-1, is DTGVSQNPRHKITKRGQNVTFRCDPISEHNRLYWYRQTLGQGPEFLTYFQNEAQLEKSRLLSDRFSAERPKGSFSTLEIQRTEQGDSAMYLCASSLAQGRTEAFFGQGTRLTVV.

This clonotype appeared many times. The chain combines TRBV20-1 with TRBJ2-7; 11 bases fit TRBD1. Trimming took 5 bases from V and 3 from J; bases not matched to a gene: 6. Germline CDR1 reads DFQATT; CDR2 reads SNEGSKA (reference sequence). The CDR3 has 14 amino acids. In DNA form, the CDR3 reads TGCAGTGCTCCGATGGGGACAGGGGGCTACGAGCAGTACTTC. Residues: CSAPMGTGGYEQYF.

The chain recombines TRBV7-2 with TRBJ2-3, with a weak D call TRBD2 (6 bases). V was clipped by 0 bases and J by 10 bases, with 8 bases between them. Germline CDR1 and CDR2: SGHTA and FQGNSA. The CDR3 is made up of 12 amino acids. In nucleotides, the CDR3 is TGTGCCAGCAGCTTAGCCAGGGAGGCGCAGTATTTT. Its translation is CASSLAREAQYF. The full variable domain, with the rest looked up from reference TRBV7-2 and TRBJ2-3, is GAGVSQSPSNKVTEKGKDVELRCDPISGHTALYWYRQSLGQGLEFLIYFQGNSAPDKSGLPSDRFSAERTGGSVSTLTIQRTQQEDSAVYLCASSLAREAQYFGPGTRLTVL.

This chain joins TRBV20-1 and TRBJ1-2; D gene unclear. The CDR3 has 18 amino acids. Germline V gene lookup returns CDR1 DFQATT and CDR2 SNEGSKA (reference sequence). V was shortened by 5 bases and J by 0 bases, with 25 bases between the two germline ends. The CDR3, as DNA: TGCAGTGCTGGAATAACATTGGACGTAACTGGAACTAACTATGGCTACACCTTC. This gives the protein CSAGITLDVTGTNYGYTF.

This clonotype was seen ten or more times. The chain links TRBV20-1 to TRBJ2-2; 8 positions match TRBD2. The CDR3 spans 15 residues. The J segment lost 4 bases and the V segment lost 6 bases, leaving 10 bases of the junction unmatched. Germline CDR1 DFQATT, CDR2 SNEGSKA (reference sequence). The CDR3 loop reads CSATGGGPGTGELFF. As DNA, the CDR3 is TGCAGTGCCACAGGCGGGGGGCCGGGCACCGGGGAGCTGTTTTTT.

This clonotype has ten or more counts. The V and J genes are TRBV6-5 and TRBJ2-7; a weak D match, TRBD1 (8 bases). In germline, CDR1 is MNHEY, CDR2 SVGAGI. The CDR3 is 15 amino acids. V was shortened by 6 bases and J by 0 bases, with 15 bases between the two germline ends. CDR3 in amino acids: CASRGGDRYSYEQYF. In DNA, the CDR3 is TGTGCCAGCAGGGGGGGGGACAGGTACTCCTACGAGCAGTACTTC.